This T cell receptor (beta chain) derives from a study of cytomegalovirus exposure and HLA in healthy donors. Vbeta (60) and Jbeta (13) primers were used in the PCR. Using immunoSEQ multiplex PCR, the repertoire was profiled, and TCRdb retains in-frame clones only, with some absent. Counted here are under 85,000 clones, about 80% occurring once; the ten biggest clones make up under 3.5%. This clone was recorded once. The length of the CDR3 is 14 residues. V was shortened by 8 bases and J by 0 bases, with 14 bases between the two germline ends. Germline V CDR1 and CDR2: MNHNS, SASEGT. The chain recombines TRBV6-1 with TRBJ2-7, with a tentative D call TRBD2 (6 bases). The sequenced sample consisted of PBMCs. The receptor's source is a man in his late teens or twenties in good health and CMV-seronegative. Written as DNA, the CDR3 is TGTGCCAGCGGTTATTTCGGGAGCTCCTACGAGCAGTACGTC. This codes for CASGYFGSSYEQYV.